This T cell receptor beta chain was identified during a study of CD8 T cells in ankylosing spondylitis. This clonotype has at least ten counts. In germline, CDR1 is LGHNA, CDR2 YNFKEQ. V lost 0 bases, J lost 6 bases, and 15 bases lay in between. The CDR3 covers 15 residues. Each CDR3 protein gets one entry after TCRdb re-called the 5' RACE reads with MiXCR. The sample lists 310,000 or so distinct CDR3 sequences, around 18% seen once, with around 8% in the top ten. The clonotype originates from a male donor with ankylosing spondylitis or in good health (not recorded which). This chain joins TRBV4-2 and TRBJ2-7; a weak D match, TRBD1 (5 bases). The sequencing input was blood, either unsorted or a sorted T cell fraction (not recorded which). The CDR3 reads CASSQEEQGTCEQYV. The CDR3 DNA is TGTGCCAGCAGCCAAGAGGAGCAGGGCACATGCGAGCAGTACGTC.